These T cell receptor beta chains were read from a single sample in a study of control samples from healthy donors and cancer patients. Sequencing used immunoSEQ multiplex PCR; TCRdb keeps in-frame clones, though not all of them. In the table there are about 89,000 clones, 70% to 90% of which are singletons. Specimen: blood. The receptors derive from a woman aged 40-49 years in good health. Both conserved end residues are part of each CDR3. The D gene is left open where the match is weak. Clone size is stated in some rows and not others, as once, few, many or a class when expanded.

J gene,D gene,V gene,clone size,CDR3 protein,CDR3 DNA
TRBJ2-7,TRBD2,TRBV5-8,.,CASSLGGGYLYEQYF,TGTGCCAGCAGCTTGGGCGGGGGGTACCTCTACGAGCAGTACTTC
TRBJ1-3,.,TRBV10-3,.,CAISEHGTISSGNTIYF,TGTGCCATCAGTGAGCACGGGACGATATCTTCTGGAAACACCATATATTTT
TRBJ2-2,.,TRBV3-1/TRBV3-2,.,CASSQLQRSTGELFF,TGCGCCAGCAGCCAGCTACAGAGATCCACCGGGGAGCTGTTTTTT
TRBJ1-4,.,TRBV10-3,few,CAISERTTEKLFF,TGTGCCATCAGTGAACGGACGACTGAAAAACTGTTTTTT
TRBJ1-1,TRBD1,TRBV5-1,.,CASSLAGRGQGEAFF,TGCGCCAGCAGCTTGGCGGGAAGAGGACAGGGTGAAGCTTTCTTT
TRBJ1-3,.,TRBV27,.,CASSSAKTGNTIYF,TGTGCCAGCAGTTCAGCTAAGACTGGAAACACCATATATTTT
TRBJ2-2,TRBD1,TRBV5-5,.,CASSLALSGGAGTGELFF,TGTGCCAGCAGCTTGGCTTTATCAGGGGGCGCGGGCACCGGGGAGCTGTTTTTT
TRBJ1-1,.,TRBV6-2/TRBV6-3,.,CASSYSGSMEAFF,TGTGCCAGCAGTTACTCGGGGTCAATGGAGGCTTTCTTT
TRBJ1-2,.,TRBV7-2,once,CASNTDRWASYGYTF,TGTGCCAGCAACACCGATCGATGGGCCAGCTATGGCTACACCTTC
TRBJ1-1,TRBD1,TRBV7-2,.,CASSTRQGRDAFF,TGTGCCAGCAGCACCCGACAGGGAAGGGATGCTTTCTTT
TRBJ2-3,.,TRBV19,.,CATKQLHGADTQYF,TGTGCCACCAAACAGTTGCACGGGGCAGATACGCAGTATTTT
TRBJ2-1,.,TRBV30,.,CAWSTHLAPGISYNEQFF,TGTGCCTGGAGCACCCACTTGGCCCCGGGAATATCCTACAATGAGCAGTTCTTC
TRBJ1-1,TRBD1,TRBV9,.,CASSPWQGASEAFF,TGTGCCAGCAGCCCATGGCAGGGGGCGTCTGAAGCTTTCTTT
TRBJ2-1,.,TRBV14,once,CASSQDRGNEQFF,TGTGCCAGCAGCCAAGATAGGGGTAATGAGCAGTTCTTC
TRBJ2-1,.,TRBV7-7,.,CASMPFPRGPLSYEQFF,TGTGCCAGCATGCCCTTCCCCCGGGGGCCCCTGTCGTATGAGCAGTTCTTC
TRBJ2-7,TRBD1,TRBV9,.,CASSVTGLEQYF,TGTGCCAGCAGCGTGACAGGGCTCGAGCAGTACTTC
TRBJ2-1,.,TRBV30,.,CALGQYNEQFF,TGTGCCTTAGGACAGTACAATGAGCAGTTCTTC
TRBJ1-2,TRBD1,TRBV25-1,few,CASSESGTAYGYTF,TGTGCCAGCAGTGAATCCGGGACAGCCTATGGCTACACCTTC
TRBJ1-2,TRBD1,TRBV2,.,CASSNQDRAISNYGYTF,TGTGCCAGCTCTAACCAAGACAGGGCCATATCTAACTATGGCTACACCTTC
TRBJ2-1,.,TRBV7-3,few,CASSRDGYNEQFF,TGTGCCAGCAGCCGGGACGGGTACAATGAGCAGTTCTTC
TRBJ2-1,.,TRBV7-2,.,CASSPGHSISYNEQFF,TGTGCCAGCAGCCCAGGACACTCCATCTCCTACAATGAGCAGTTCTTC
TRBJ1-1,.,TRBV29-1,many,CSVVRGSNTEAFF,TGCAGCGTTGTGCGAGGGTCTAACACTGAAGCTTTCTTT
TRBJ2-5,.,TRBV4-2,.,CASSQGEGQETQYF,TGTGCCAGCAGCCAAGGTGAGGGGCAAGAGACCCAGTACTTC
TRBJ1-5,.,TRBV6-6,.,CASSVGRVGGNQPQHF,TGTGCCAGCAGTGTGGGCCGTGTGGGAGGCAATCAGCCCCAGCATTTT
TRBJ2-7,TRBD2,TRBV27,once,CASMGLAGASFSYEQYF,TGTGCCAGCATGGGACTAGCGGGGGCCTCCTTCTCCTACGAGCAGTACTTC
TRBJ1-1,TRBD1,TRBV9,few,CASSVVGQGIAFF,TGTGCCAGCAGCGTAGTAGGACAGGGAATAGCTTTCTTT
TRBJ1-1,.,TRBV24-1,.,CATSDSMNTEAFF,TGTGCCACCAGTGATTCTATGAACACTGAAGCTTTCTTT
TRBJ1-3,TRBD1,TRBV29-1,.,CSARQGYGANTIYF,TGCAGCGCCCGACAGGGGTACGGTGCGAACACCATATATTTT
TRBJ1-6,TRBD1,TRBV5-1,.,CASSSGTGNSPLHF,TGCGCCAGCAGCTCCGGGACAGGAAATTCACCCCTCCACTTT
TRBJ1-4,TRBD1,TRBV29-1,.,CSVEESTGATNEKLFF,TGCAGCGTTGAAGAATCAACAGGGGCTACTAATGAAAAACTGTTTTTT
TRBJ2-7,TRBD2,TRBV12-5,.,CASGLVGGGAYEQYF,TGTGCTAGTGGTTTGGTAGGTGGGGGGGCCTACGAGCAGTACTTC
TRBJ1-1,.,TRBV7-3,.,CASSLTPGNTEAFF,TGTGCCAGCAGCTTAACCCCAGGGAACACTGAAGCTTTCTTT
TRBJ2-7,.,TRBV13,.,CASSLGYSYEQYF,TGTGCCAGCAGCTTAGGGTACTCCTACGAGCAGTACTTC
TRBJ1-1,.,TRBV7-2,.,CASRERQDTEAFF,TGTGCCAGCAGAGAAAGACAGGACACTGAAGCTTTCTTT
TRBJ1-2,.,TRBV7-9,few,CASSLEGRSGYTF,TGTGCCAGCAGCTTAGAGGGCAGGAGCGGCTACACCTTC
TRBJ1-1,.,TRBV2,.,CASSEYQGNTEAFF,TGTGCCAGCAGTGAGTACCAGGGTAACACTGAAGCTTTCTTT
TRBJ2-3,.,TRBV6-4,.,CASGDSNRAGDTQYF,TGTGCCAGCGGTGACTCGAACAGGGCAGGCGATACGCAGTATTTT
TRBJ1-2,.,TRBV5-5,.,CASSLETVYGYTF,TGTGCCAGCAGCTTGGAGACAGTCTATGGCTACACCTTC
TRBJ2-3,TRBD2,TRBV5-6,.,CASSFTSGGRTDTQYF,TGTGCCAGCAGCTTCACTAGCGGGGGGCGCACAGATACGCAGTATTTT
TRBJ2-4,TRBD2,TRBV9,few,CASSPTSGGTGKNIQYF,TGTGCCAGCAGCCCGACTAGCGGGGGGACCGGCAAAAACATTCAGTACTTC
TRBJ1-4,.,TRBV14,.,CASSPRRTANEKLFF,TGTGCCAGCAGCCCAAGGCGGACAGCTAATGAAAAACTGTTTTTT
TRBJ2-7,.,TRBV10-3,.,CAIRNTGTEYEQYF,TGTGCCATCAGAAACACCGGGACGGAGTACGAGCAGTACTTC
TRBJ1-3,.,TRBV30,.,CAWSSGISGNTIYF,TGTGCCTGGAGTTCGGGGATCTCTGGAAACACCATATATTTT
TRBJ2-3,.,TRBV29-1,.,CSVVRQGKADTQYF,TGCAGCGTTGTAAGGCAGGGTAAAGCAGATACGCAGTATTTT
TRBJ1-5,.,TRBV4-3,.,CASSQVKGGDGQPQHF,TGCGCCAGCAGCCAAGTTAAAGGGGGAGATGGACAGCCCCAGCATTTT
TRBJ1-1,.,TRBV27,.,CASSAIKGNTEAFF,TGTGCCAGCAGTGCAATAAAGGGGAACACTGAAGCTTTCTTT
TRBJ1-1,.,TRBV5-1,.,CASSLTMNTEAFF,TGCGCCAGCAGCTTGACAATGAACACTGAAGCTTTCTTT